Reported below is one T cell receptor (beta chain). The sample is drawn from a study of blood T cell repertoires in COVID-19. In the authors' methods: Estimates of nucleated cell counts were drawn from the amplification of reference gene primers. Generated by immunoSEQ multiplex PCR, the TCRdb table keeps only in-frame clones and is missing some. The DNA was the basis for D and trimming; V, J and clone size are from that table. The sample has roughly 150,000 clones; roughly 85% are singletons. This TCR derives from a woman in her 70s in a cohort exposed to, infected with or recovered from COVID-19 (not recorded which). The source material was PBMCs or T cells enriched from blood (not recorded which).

CDR3 DNA: TGTGCCAGCAGTGACAGTACCAATCAGCCCCAGCATTTT. It yields the protein CASSDSTNQPQHF. The chain employs TRBV3-1 (or the pseudogene TRBV3-2) and TRBJ1-5; a weak D match, TRBD1 (5 bases). This CDR3 has 13 amino acids. Trimming cost V 6 bases and J 3 bases, with 9 bases left between them. In germline, CDR1 is LGHDT, CDR2 YNNKEL (reference sequence).